Below are 30 T cell receptor beta chains sequenced from a single sample in a study of blood T cells in healthy people across ages (dated by TCRdb to 2014 to 2015). Library generation was performed with 5' RACE. The data were produced on an Illumina HiSeq 2500. A second PCR of roughly 7 to 11 cycles was performed with a sample-barcoded 5' primer and a J-beta primer mix. In TCRdb, the public reads were trimmed at Q25 with fastp and aligned with MiXCR, with productive beta chains retained. Every entry covers one CDR3 protein and lists the most common genes and DNA from its rows. The sample table contains approximately 670,000 distinct CDR3 sequences; only one count was recorded for about 43% of them. The top ten clones comprise around 32% of the sample. The sequencing input was blood. These receptors originate from an elderly man in good health.

The rearrangement links TRBV28 to TRBJ2-3; D remains ambiguous. CDR1 MDHEN and CDR2 SYDVKM come from the germline V gene. Between the trimmed V and J ends, which lost 6 bases and 6 bases, there was a span of 13 bases. The CDR3 length is 13 residues. The CDR3: CASSPLLIDTQYF. In DNA form, the CDR3 reads TGTGCCAGCAGCCCACTTTTGATCGATACGCAGTATTTT.

This clonotype was detected only a few times. The rearrangement links TRBV11-2 to TRBJ2-1; 15 positions match TRBD2. This CDR3 region has 22 residues. With V trimmed by 2 bases and J by 0 bases, 14 bases remained unmatched. The V gene's germline CDR1 is SGHAT and CDR2 FQNNGV. The CDR3 is CASSLWVGGLAGGRSSYNEQFF. CDR3 sequence (DNA): TGTGCCAGCAGCTTATGGGTCGGGGGACTAGCGGGAGGCCGAAGCTCCTACAATGAGCAGTTCTTC. Using reference TRBV11-2 and TRBJ2-1 for the parts outside the CDR3, the full variable domain is EAGVAQSPRYKIIEKRQSVAFWCNPISGHATLYWYQQILGQGPKLLIQFQNNGVVDDSQLPKDRFSAERLKGVDSTLKIQPAKLEDSAVYLCASSLWVGGLAGGRSSYNEQFFGPGTRLTVL.

Notes on this clonotype: Its ends do not fully match the called genes, so a read error is possible. V and J are TRBV3-1 and TRBJ1-6; 8 bases are shared with TRBD1. CDR1 and CDR2 (germline): LGHDT, YNNKEL (reference sequence). CDR3 length equals 17 residues. CDR3 region: CASSRPGQVSYNSPLHF. The CDR3 DNA sequence: TGTGCCAGCAGCCGCCCGGGACAGGTGTCCTATAATTCACCCCTCCATTTT.

This clonotype was picked up a small number of times. The gene calls are TRBV27 and TRBJ2-3; D not certain. Germline V gene lookup returns CDR1 MNHEY and CDR2 SMNVEV (reference sequence). V was clipped by 3 bases and J by 4 bases, with 11 bases between them. The CDR3 consists of 14 residues. The CDR3, as DNA: TGTGCCAGCAGTTTTACGGGTAGTGCAGATACGCAGTATTTT. It codes for CASSFTGSADTQYF.

The chain combines TRBV29-1 with TRBJ2-7; unclear D gene. The CDR3 is made up of 12 amino acids. Trimming shortened V by 4 bases and J by 0 bases, and 7 bases separated the two germline ends. The V gene's germline CDR1 is SQVTM and CDR2 ANQGSEA. CDR3 loop: CSVVGGSYEQYF. The CDR3 DNA is TGCAGCGTTGTGGGCGGCTCCTACGAGCAGTACTTC.

This clonotype was counted between two and nine times. The CDR3 spells CASSSGTEAFF. For the CDR3, the DNA is TGTGCCAGCTCATCGGGGACTGAAGCTTTCTTT. The chain recombines TRBV18 with TRBJ1-1; D ambiguous. The CDR3 runs to 11 residues. With 5 bases removed from V and 5 bases from J, the gap between germline ends came to 6 bases. Germline V gene sequence: CDR1 KGHSH, CDR2 LQKENI.

The rearrangement links TRBV5-1 to TRBJ1-5; possibly TRBD1 for D (5 bases). In germline, CDR1 is SGHRS, CDR2 YFSETQ. Trimming cost V 0 bases and J 7 bases, with 11 bases left between them. The CDR3 totals 14 residues. Here the CDR3 reads CASSLGGEGQPQHF. The CDR3 nucleotides are TGCGCCAGCAGCTTGGGGGGCGAGGGGCAGCCCCAGCATTTT.

This clonotype was observed a handful of times. The chain has TRBV20-1 and TRBJ1-5; D not certain. Looked up from germline, CDR1 is DFQATT and CDR2 is SNEGSKA (reference sequence). Trimming took 0 bases from V and 6 from J, leaving 9 bases between them. The CDR3 consists of 13 residues. CDR3 amino acids: CSARDRMGQPQHF. Written as DNA, the CDR3 is TGCAGTGCTAGAGACCGTATGGGTCAGCCCCAGCATTTT.

In this sample, this clonotype turned up once. The J gene is TRBJ2-7, the V gene TRBV28, with D hard to call. This CDR3 region has 13 residues. Germline V gene sequence: CDR1 MDHEN, CDR2 SYDVKM. Trimming left V 2 bases short and J 7 bases short, with 12 bases between. The CDR3 DNA sequence: TGTGCCAGCAGTTTACCTCTCCGCAATGAGCAGTACTTC. Its translation: CASSLPLRNEQYF.

The chain combines TRBV20-1 with TRBJ2-5; TRBD1 matches 8 bases. The trim removed 3 bases at V and 2 bases at J, leaving 11 bases unmatched. From germline, CDR1 is DFQATT and CDR2 SNEGSKA (reference sequence). The CDR3 consists of 16 residues. The CDR3 region is CSASIRTGPIQETQYF. The CDR3 DNA sequence: TGCAGTGCTAGTATAAGGACAGGGCCAATTCAAGAGACCCAGTACTTC.

The sample holds many counts of this clonotype. The gene calls are TRBV4-2 and TRBJ2-7; 11 bases align to TRBD2. V was pared by 1 base and J by 3 bases, with 2 bases of the junction left unmatched. In germline, CDR1 is LGHNA, CDR2 YNFKEQ. This CDR3 comprises 15 residues. As DNA, the CDR3 is TGTGCCAGCAGCCAAGCCGGGACTAGCGGCTACGAGCAGTACTTC. This translates into CASSQAGTSGYEQYF.

The chain combines TRBV20-1 with TRBJ2-3, with TRBD2 matching over 7 bases. V gave up 0 bases and J gave up 5 bases; unmatched junction bases: 8. Germline CDR1 and CDR2: DFQATT and SNEGSKA (reference sequence). This CDR3 contains 15 residues. The CDR3 region has the DNA TGCAGTGCTAGAGACCGGACTAGGTCCTTAGATACGCAGTATTTT. Residues: CSARDRTRSLDTQYF.

The V gene is TRBV29-1, the J gene TRBJ2-7, with D possibly being TRBD2 (6 bases). CDR3 length equals 17 residues. Germline loops: CDR1 SQVTM, CDR2 ANQGSEA. V dropped 5 bases and J dropped 7 bases, with 30 bases sitting between them. CDR3 sequence (DNA): TGCAGCGTTCTCCCCGGGACTCGCACGAGCTCCTACAATGAGCAGTACTTC. Translated: CSVLPGTRTSSYNEQYF.

This clonotype was counted a single time. V gene TRBV20-1 combines with J gene TRBJ2-1, with D hard to call. Germline V gene sequence: CDR1 DFQATT, CDR2 SNEGSKA (reference sequence). CDR3 size: 18 residues. Trimming removed 6 bases at V and 8 bases at J, with 32 bases between. CDR3 coding DNA: TGCAGTGCGAAACTGGTAAGAAGGCCGCCCCTGTCAGAGGATGAGCAGTTCTTC. Amino acid sequence: CSAKLVRRPPLSEDEQFF.

This clonotype was counted between two and nine times. The chain links TRBV5-1 to TRBJ2-3; tentative D call: TRBD1 (5 bases). Trimming shortened V by 5 bases and J by 0 bases, and 10 bases separated the two germline ends. This CDR3 is 14 amino acids long. Germline V gene lookup returns CDR1 SGHRS and CDR2 YFSETQ. In DNA, the CDR3 is TGCGCCAGCAGGACAGCCGCTAGCACAGATACGCAGTATTTT. Its translation is CASRTAASTDTQYF.

This rearrangement joins TRBV20-1 to TRBJ2-6, with no clear D. Trimming pared 6 bases from V and 0 bases from J, leaving 12 bases between. Germline CDR1 is DFQATT and CDR2 is SNEGSKA (reference sequence). This CDR3 has 15 amino acids. The CDR3 DNA reads TGCAGTGCCGCCGTCCGGAACTCTGGGGCCAACGTCCTGACTTTC. It specifies CSAAVRNSGANVLTF.

As for this clonotype: This clone may be a read error of a much larger clone one base away. The V call is TRBV29-1, the J call TRBJ2-7; maybe TRBD2 (6 bases). There are 15 residues in the CDR3. Germline V gene sequence: CDR1 SQVTM, CDR2 ANQGSEA. V lost 6 bases, J lost 10 bases, and 28 bases lay in between. The CDR3 region has the DNA TGCAGCGTAGACCACCCGAGACCGGGCGGGGAGATCCAGTACTTC. This codes for CSVDHPRPGGEIQYF.

The chain recombines TRBV6-2 or TRBV6-3 with TRBJ2-7, with TRBD1 matching over 8 bases. The junction had 1 base not matched to a gene; V was cut back by 0 bases and J by 3 bases. CDR3 length: 14 amino acids. Germline V lookup: CDR1 MNHEY, CDR2 SVGEGT. This CDR3 is CASSYSTGVYEQYF. The CDR3 DNA is TGTGCCAGCAGTTACTCGACAGGGGTCTACGAGCAGTACTTC.

On this clonotype itself: A junction boundary mismatches the germline segment, possibly from a read error. This chain links TRBV7-2 with TRBJ2-5; 7 positions match TRBD1. The CDR3 is 15 residues long. Germline V gives CDR1 SGHTA, CDR2 FQGNSA. The CDR3 nucleotides are TGTGCCGGCAGCTTATCACAGGGGTCACAAGAGACCCAGTACTTC. Protein sequence: CAGSLSQGSQETQYF.

This clonotype came up a few times. This rearrangement joins TRBV9 to TRBJ2-1; 10 bases are a match to TRBD2. V lost 3 bases to trimming and J lost 0 bases; unmatched junction nucleotides: 3. Germline CDR1 SGDLS, CDR2 YYNGEE. The CDR3 runs to 16 residues. For the CDR3, the DNA is TGTGCCAGCAGCGCACTAGCGGGGAGCTCCTACAATGAGCAGTTCTTC. Translation gives CASSALAGSSYNEQFF.

There are a few counts of this clonotype. The rearrangement joins TRBV6-2 or TRBV6-3 to TRBJ2-7; D unresolved. The J call may be faulty, since TRBJ2-4 better matches the DNA end. The CDR3 loop spans 13 amino acids. From germline, CDR1 is MNHEY and CDR2 SVGEGT. The CDR3 protein is CASSYSETGIQYF. In DNA form, the CDR3 reads TGTGCCAGCAGTTACTCCGAGACGGGCATTCAGTACTTC.

The sample holds many counts of this clonotype. This sequence joins TRBV29-1 and TRBJ2-3; maybe TRBD2 (5 bases). Per the germline V gene, CDR1 is SQVTM and CDR2 is ANQGSEA. Trimming stripped 1 base from V and 2 bases from J, with 13 bases between. The CDR3 is 15 amino acids. As DNA, the CDR3 is TGCAGCGTTGAAGCCTTACTAGTGCACACAGATACGCAGTATTTT. It codes for CSVEALLVHTDTQYF.

The count of this clonotype is one. This rearrangement joins TRBV20-1 to TRBJ2-3; the match to TRBD2 covers 7 bases. This CDR3 region has 13 residues. Germline CDR1 and CDR2: DFQATT and SNEGSKA (reference sequence). V lost 6 bases to trimming and J lost 7 bases; unmatched junction nucleotides: 10. CDR3 residues: CSATVRDYNTQYF. The CDR3 DNA reads TGCAGTGCCACCGTGCGGGACTATAATACGCAGTATTTT.

V and J are TRBV6-6 and TRBJ2-3; TRBD2 agrees at 11 bases. The V gene end was trimmed by 7 bases and the J gene end by 4 bases; junction bases not matched to a gene: 10. The CDR3 length is 16 residues. Germline assignment: CDR1 MNHNY and CDR2 SVGAGI (reference sequence). The CDR3 DNA reads TGTGCCAGCACCGGGGCCTTAGCGGGAGGGTCAGATACGCAGTATTTT. Translation: CASTGALAGGSDTQYF.

The V call is TRBV20-1, the J call TRBJ2-2; D may be TRBD2 (5 bases). This CDR3 is built from 15 residues. Looked up from germline, CDR1 is DFQATT and CDR2 is SNEGSKA (reference sequence). V was pared by 3 bases and J by 6 bases, with 17 bases between. The CDR3 region is CSASEGSSVSGELFF. The DNA of the CDR3 is TGCAGTGCTAGTGAGGGTTCGAGTGTCTCCGGGGAGCTGTTTTTT.

This chain uses TRBV7-9 with TRBJ1-1, with D possibly being TRBD1 (5 bases). CDR3 length equals 15 residues. The V end lost 3 bases, the J end lost 5 bases, and 16 bases lay between the germline ends. CDR1 is SEHNR and CDR2 is FQNEAQ in the germline V gene (reference sequence). CDR3 coding DNA: TGTGCCAGCAGCTTGGAGTCGCGGGGGAGGACTGAAGCTTTCTTT. Its translation is CASSLESRGRTEAFF.

This sequence joins TRBV27 and TRBJ2-1; D remains ambiguous. Germline-derived CDR1 and CDR2 are MNHEY and SMNVEV (reference sequence). The CDR3 has 13 residues. V lost 5 bases and J 6 bases, leaving 11 bases between the germline ends. Here the CDR3 DNA reads TGTGCCAGCAGTCCCCGTAGGGTCAATGAGCAGTTCTTC. Protein: CASSPRRVNEQFF.

This chain uses TRBV10-1 with TRBJ1-1; TRBD1 is a possible D gene (5 bases). The germline CDR1 and CDR2 sequences are WNHNN and SYGVQD (reference sequence). This CDR3 comprises 14 residues. V shed 4 bases and J shed 0 bases, with 9 bases lying between them. This CDR3 is CASSAGRVNTEAFF. The CDR3 nucleotides are TGCGCCAGCAGTGCGGGCAGGGTGAACACTGAAGCTTTCTTT.

In its sample, this clonotype was seen many times. The chain couples TRBV7-2 to TRBJ2-5; D may be TRBD1 (5 bases). V shed 8 bases and J shed 4 bases, with 11 bases lying between them. Germline V gene sequence: CDR1 SGHTA, CDR2 FQGNSA. The CDR3 covers 12 residues. The CDR3 nucleotides are TGTGCCAGCGGCCAGGGCGGAGAGACCCAGTACTTC. This encodes CASGQGGETQYF.

This chain links TRBV20-1 with TRBJ2-7; D gene uncertain. Trimming stripped 3 bases from V and 2 bases from J, with 5 bases between. The CDR3 runs to 11 residues. Germline CDR1 DFQATT, CDR2 SNEGSKA (reference sequence). The CDR3: CSASIAYEQYF. The CDR3 nucleotides read TGCAGTGCTAGTATCGCCTACGAGCAGTACTTC.